This T cell receptor (beta chain) was profiled in a study of blood T cell repertoires in COVID-19. Study overall: PBMCs, B-cell-depleted T cells, or T cells provided the cDNA or gDNA that made up the material.

Original data processing: Amplification with reference gene primers provided the estimates of nucleated cell counts. The method was immunoSEQ multiplex PCR; TCRdb's version includes in-frame clones alone and lacks a portion of them. V, J and clone size derive from that table, while D and trimming were established from the DNA sequence. The data hold about 24,000 clones, with roughly 88% observed a single time. This CDR3 region has 18 residues. Trimming shortened V by 2 bases and J by 3 bases, and 20 bases separated the two germline ends. Germline CDR1 is SGHDT and CDR2 is YYEEEE. The clonotype originates from a woman of 80 years or more with active or convalescent COVID-19. The sequencing input was peripheral blood. The chain employs TRBV5-6 and TRBJ1-4; TRBD1 might be the D (6 bases). CDR3 loop: CASSFDKGHPEANEKLFF. The CDR3, as DNA: TGTGCCAGCAGCTTCGATAAGGGACACCCTGAGGCTAATGAAAAACTGTTTTTT. Full variable domain (remainder filled in from reference TRBV5-6 and TRBJ1-4): DAGVTQSPTHLIKTRGQQVTLRCSPKSGHDTVSWYQQALGQGPQFIFQYYEEEERQRGNFPDRFSGHQFPNYSSELNVNALLLGDSALYLCASSFDKGHPEANEKLFFGSGTQLSVL.